A selection of T cell receptor beta chains follows, all from one sample in a study of cytomegalovirus exposure and HLA in healthy donors. Method: immunoSEQ multiplex PCR; TCRdb's copy keeps in-frame clones and lacks some. The sample lists more than 200,000 clones; approximately 87% were seen once. Sequences were obtained from PBMCs. Receptors originate from a human donor in good health. The CDR3 runs from the conserved cysteine through the conserved F or W. The D gene is left open where the match is weak. Size values are once, few and many counts, or a class for expanded clones, and some rows have none.

J: TRBJ2-5
D: TRBD1
V: TRBV6-5
size: .
DNA: TGTGCCAGCATGGGAACAGGGGGACGAGTAGAGACCCAGTACTTC
CDR3: CASMGTGGRVETQYF

J: TRBJ2-1
D: TRBD2
V: TRBV5-4
size: .
DNA: TGTGCCAGCAGCAAACTAGCGGGAGGGTACAATGAGCAGTTCTTC
CDR3: CASSKLAGGYNEQFF

J: TRBJ2-2
D: TRBD1
V: TRBV25-1
size: few
DNA: TGTGCCAGCAGTGACGGGACAGGGGCCGGGGAGCTGTTTTTT
CDR3: CASSDGTGAGELFF

J: TRBJ1-4
D: TRBD1
V: TRBV10-1
size: .
DNA: TGCGCCAGCAGTTCCGGGACAGGGGATGAAAAACTGTTTTTT
CDR3: CASSSGTGDEKLFF

J: TRBJ2-1
D: TRBD2
V: TRBV6-6
size: .
DNA: TGTGCCATCAGGGGACTAGCGGGAGGGGGATACAATGAGCAGTTCTTC
CDR3: CAIRGLAGGGYNEQFF

J: TRBJ2-7
D: TRBD1
V: TRBV2
size: .
DNA: TGTGCCAGCAGCCCCTCGGGACAGGGGGCGGGCGAGCAGTACTTC
CDR3: CASSPSGQGAGEQYF

J: TRBJ2-7
D: TRBD1
V: TRBV9
size: once
DNA: TGTGCCAGCAGCGTAGCTCGAAGTCGGACAGGTTTCTACGAGCAGTACTTC
CDR3: CASSVARSRTGFYEQYF

J: TRBJ2-7
D: TRBD2
V: TRBV9
size: .
DNA: TGTGCCAGTGGGACTAGCGGGAATCTAGGCGAGCAGTACTTC
CDR3: CASGTSGNLGEQYF

J: TRBJ1-2
D: .
V: TRBV6-6
size: .
DNA: TGTGCCAGCAGGCCATCCCAGGGGAACTATGGCTACACCTTC
CDR3: CASRPSQGNYGYTF

J: TRBJ2-3
D: .
V: TRBV5-1
size: .
DNA: TGCGCCAGCAGCTTAGCTGGAGATACGCAGTATTTT
CDR3: CASSLAGDTQYF

J: TRBJ2-1
D: TRBD2
V: TRBV10-3
size: .
DNA: TGTGCCATCAGTGGCGGGACTAGCGGCTACAATGAGCAGTTCTTC
CDR3: CAISGGTSGYNEQFF

J: TRBJ1-2
D: .
V: TRBV5-6
size: .
DNA: TGTGCCAGCATCAACGGCGTTGGAGGTGCTCGGAACTATGGCTACACCTTC
CDR3: CASINGVGGARNYGYTF

J: TRBJ1-1
D: .
V: TRBV27
size: .
DNA: TGTGCCAGCAGAAAACCGAACAGGGTGGAAGCTTTCTTT
CDR3: CASRKPNRVEAFF

J: TRBJ2-7
D: TRBD2
V: TRBV19
size: .
DNA: TGTGCCAGTAGTACGACGGAGCGGGAGGTTCGCGAGCAGTACTTC
CDR3: CASSTTEREVREQYF

J: TRBJ2-7
D: TRBD2
V: TRBV5-4
size: .
DNA: TGTGCCAGCAGCCCTGCTAGCGGGAGCTCCTACGAGCAGTACTTC
CDR3: CASSPASGSSYEQYF

J: TRBJ2-3
D: .
V: TRBV2
size: once
DNA: TGTGCCAGCAGTCCAAACCCGATCAAGTGGGGGGAGTTGGGCACAGATACGCAGTATTTT
CDR3: CASSPNPIKWGELGTDTQYF

J: TRBJ2-1
D: TRBD2
V: TRBV4-2
size: .
DNA: TGTGCCAGCAGCCAAGATGCGGGAGGGAGCGTTCTTTCCTACAATGAGCAGTTCTTC
CDR3: CASSQDAGGSVLSYNEQFF

J: TRBJ2-7
D: TRBD2
V: TRBV5-4
size: .
DNA: TGTGCCAGCAGCCACACGGGAGGGGACGAGCAGTACTTC
CDR3: CASSHTGGDEQYF

J: TRBJ2-7
D: TRBD1
V: TRBV27
size: .
DNA: TGTGCCAGCAGTCCCACCGGGACAGGGAACACCTACGAGCAGTACTTC
CDR3: CASSPTGTGNTYEQYF

J: TRBJ2-2
D: TRBD2
V: TRBV15
size: .
DNA: TGTGCCACCAGCAGAGAAGGGGGACTAGCTTCTTTCGCCGGGGAGCTGTTTTTT
CDR3: CATSREGGLASFAGELFF

J: TRBJ2-3
D: TRBD2
V: TRBV19
size: once
DNA: TGTGCCAGTAGTACCCTCAGCGGGAGTGGGGCAGATACGCAGTATTTT
CDR3: CASSTLSGSGADTQYF

J: TRBJ1-1
D: .
V: TRBV29-1
size: .
DNA: TGCAGCGTAACCCGGGGGACCAACACTGAAGCTTTCTTT
CDR3: CSVTRGTNTEAFF

J: TRBJ2-1
D: TRBD2
V: TRBV18
size: .
DNA: TGTGCCAGCTCACCGGGACTAGCAGGGGAGCAGTTCTTC
CDR3: CASSPGLAGEQFF

J: TRBJ1-2
D: TRBD1
V: TRBV27
size: .
DNA: TGTGCCAGCAGTCACGACAGGGATAAGATCGGCTACACCTTC
CDR3: CASSHDRDKIGYTF

J: TRBJ1-6
D: .
V: TRBV6-5
size: .
DNA: TGTGCCAGCAGTTCTCAGGGGAGTTGGTCACCCCTCCACTTT
CDR3: CASSSQGSWSPLHF

J: TRBJ2-5
D: TRBD2
V: TRBV2
size: .
DNA: TGTGCCAGCAGTGACCTAGCGGTGGAGGGGACCCAGTACTTC
CDR3: CASSDLAVEGTQYF

J: TRBJ2-1
D: TRBD1
V: TRBV5-1
size: .
DNA: TGCGCCAGCAGCTACGGGACAGGGGCTCATTCGGAGCAGTTCTTC
CDR3: CASSYGTGAHSEQFF

J: TRBJ1-2
D: .
V: TRBV2
size: .
DNA: TGTGCCATCAAGGAGGACTCCTTTAACTATGGCTACACCTTC
CDR3: CAIKEDSFNYGYTF

J: TRBJ2-7
D: .
V: TRBV7-2
size: .
DNA: TGTGCCAGCAGCTTGTTTCCAACCTACGAGCAGTACTTC
CDR3: CASSLFPTYEQYF

J: TRBJ2-7
D: TRBD1
V: TRBV20-1
size: .
DNA: TGCAGTGCTAAGGGGGCTTACGAGCAGTACTTC
CDR3: CSAKGAYEQYF

J: TRBJ2-1
D: .
V: TRBV18
size: .
DNA: TGTGCCAGCTCACCCAGGGCATGGACCTACAATGAGCAGTTCTTC
CDR3: CASSPRAWTYNEQFF

J: TRBJ1-4
D: .
V: TRBV28
size: .
DNA: TGTGCCAGCAGTTCTTCCAAGGGAATTGAAGGGAGGTCACTGTTTTTT
CDR3: CASSSSKGIEGRSLFF

J: TRBJ1-3
D: .
V: TRBV5-1
size: .
DNA: TGCGCCAGCAGCGATGGGGCTACCGTGTCTGGAAACACCATATATTTT
CDR3: CASSDGATVSGNTIYF

J: TRBJ2-5
D: TRBD2
V: TRBV19
size: .
DNA: TGTGCCAGTAGGGGTTTGGCTAGCGGGAGGCAAGAGACCCAGTACTTC
CDR3: CASRGLASGRQETQYF

J: TRBJ2-2
D: TRBD2
V: TRBV4-3
size: few
DNA: TGCGCCAGCAGCCCCGGACTAGCGGGAGGGCCGGACACCGGGGAGCTGTTTTTT
CDR3: CASSPGLAGGPDTGELFF

J: TRBJ2-7
D: TRBD2
V: TRBV7-3
size: once
DNA: TGTGCCAGCAGCTTAGGGGGTAGCGGGGTCTACGAGCAGTACTTC
CDR3: CASSLGGSGVYEQYF

J: TRBJ2-7
D: TRBD2
V: TRBV5-8
size: few
DNA: TGTGCCAGCAGCCGTGGACGGGGGGGACAAGAGCAGTACTTC
CDR3: CASSRGRGGQEQYF

J: TRBJ2-4
D: TRBD2
V: TRBV11-2
size: .
DNA: TGTGCCAGCAGCTTAGAGGCTAGCGGGAGGAATCAAGGGGCCAAAAACATTCAGTACTTC
CDR3: CASSLEASGRNQGAKNIQYF

J: TRBJ2-5
D: TRBD1
V: TRBV4-1
size: .
DNA: TGCGCCAGCAGCCCCATCGGACAGGGGGCAACAGAGACCCAGTACTTC
CDR3: CASSPIGQGATETQYF

J: TRBJ1-3
D: TRBD1
V: TRBV10-3
size: .
DNA: TGTGCCATCAGAGAGACAGGGGGCGGAAACACCATATATTTT
CDR3: CAIRETGGGNTIYF

J: TRBJ2-3
D: TRBD2
V: TRBV13
size: .
DNA: TGTGCCAGCAGCTTAGGTGGCGGGAGGGACTCAGATACGCAGTATTTT
CDR3: CASSLGGGRDSDTQYF

J: TRBJ2-7
D: .
V: TRBV4-1
size: .
DNA: TGCGCCAGCAGCCCGAGACGGGAGATACTAAAAGAGGAGCAGTACTTC
CDR3: CASSPRREILKEEQYF

J: TRBJ1-5
D: .
V: TRBV7-2
size: few
DNA: TGTGCCAGCAGCTTCCGCCGGAGGGAGTTCGATCAGCCCCAGCATTTT
CDR3: CASSFRRREFDQPQHF

J: TRBJ1-1
D: TRBD1
V: TRBV29-1
size: .
DNA: TGCAGCGTTGAAAGGGGGGACAGTCCCCAAGCTTTCTTT
CDR3: CSVERGDSPQAFF

J: TRBJ1-1
D: .
V: TRBV28
size: few
DNA: TGTGCCAGCAGACAGGTGTCGACTGAAGCTTTCTTT
CDR3: CASRQVSTEAFF

J: TRBJ2-1
D: TRBD2
V: TRBV27
size: .
DNA: TGTGCCAGCAGTAAGACTAGCGGGACCTACAATGAGCAGTTCTTC
CDR3: CASSKTSGTYNEQFF

J: TRBJ2-3
D: TRBD2
V: TRBV11-3
size: .
DNA: TGTGCCAGCAGCCCAGGACTAGCGGGAGGTGGAACAGATACGCAGTATTTT
CDR3: CASSPGLAGGGTDTQYF

J: TRBJ2-1
D: .
V: TRBV6-5
size: .
DNA: TGTGCCAGCCGATATTCTAGCTCCTACAATGAGCAGTTCTTC
CDR3: CASRYSSSYNEQFF

J: TRBJ1-5
D: .
V: TRBV6-1
size: .
DNA: TGTGCCAGCAGTGACGGGAGGGCAGGGCCTCAGCCCCAGCATTTT
CDR3: CASSDGRAGPQPQHF

J: TRBJ2-2
D: TRBD2
V: TRBV4-1
size: .
DNA: TGCGCCAGCAGCCAAATCCTAGCGGGAGTTAACACCGGGGAGCTGTTTTTT
CDR3: CASSQILAGVNTGELFF

J: TRBJ2-7
D: TRBD1
V: TRBV29-1
size: .
DNA: TGCAGCGTTGACATGACAGGGGGAGCCTACGAGCAGTACTTC
CDR3: CSVDMTGGAYEQYF

J: TRBJ2-1
D: .
V: TRBV27
size: .
DNA: TGTGCCAGCAGTGTCACAGGGGGCACGAGACTAGCGGTAGGGAATGAGCAGTTCTTC
CDR3: CASSVTGGTRLAVGNEQFF

J: TRBJ2-1
D: TRBD2
V: TRBV11-1
size: once
DNA: TGTGCCAGCAGCAAGGGACTAGCGGGAGGGCCAGATGAGCAGTTCTTC
CDR3: CASSKGLAGGPDEQFF